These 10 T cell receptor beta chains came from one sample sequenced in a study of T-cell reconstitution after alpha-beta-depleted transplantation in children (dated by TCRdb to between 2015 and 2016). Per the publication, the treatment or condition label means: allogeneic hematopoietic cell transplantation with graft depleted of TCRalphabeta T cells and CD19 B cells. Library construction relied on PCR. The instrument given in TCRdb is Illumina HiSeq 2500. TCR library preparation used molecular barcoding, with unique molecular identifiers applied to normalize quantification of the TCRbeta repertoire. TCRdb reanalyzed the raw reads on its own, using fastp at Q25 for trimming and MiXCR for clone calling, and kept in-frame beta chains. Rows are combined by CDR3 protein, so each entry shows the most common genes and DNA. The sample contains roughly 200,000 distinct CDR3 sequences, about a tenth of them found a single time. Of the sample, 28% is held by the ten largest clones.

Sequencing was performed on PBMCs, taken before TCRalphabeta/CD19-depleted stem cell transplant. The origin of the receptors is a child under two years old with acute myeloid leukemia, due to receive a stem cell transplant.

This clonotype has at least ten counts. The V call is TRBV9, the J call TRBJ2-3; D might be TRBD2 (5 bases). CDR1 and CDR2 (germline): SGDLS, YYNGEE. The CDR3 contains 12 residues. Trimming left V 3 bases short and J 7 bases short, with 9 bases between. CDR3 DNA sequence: TGTGCCAGCAGCGCCCGGGATTATACGCAGTATTTT. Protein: CASSARDYTQYF.

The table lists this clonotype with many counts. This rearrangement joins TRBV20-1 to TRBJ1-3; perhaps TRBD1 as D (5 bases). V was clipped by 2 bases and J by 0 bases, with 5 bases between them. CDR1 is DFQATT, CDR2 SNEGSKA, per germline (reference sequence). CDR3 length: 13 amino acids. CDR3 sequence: CSARQGSGNTIYF. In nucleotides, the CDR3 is TGCAGTGCTAGACAGGGCTCTGGAAACACCATATATTTT.

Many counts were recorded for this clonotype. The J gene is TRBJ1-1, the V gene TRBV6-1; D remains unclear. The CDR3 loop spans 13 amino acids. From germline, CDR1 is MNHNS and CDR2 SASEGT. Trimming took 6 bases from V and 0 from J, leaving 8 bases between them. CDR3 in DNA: TGTGCCAGCAGGGGCAGCATGAACACTGAAGCTTTCTTT. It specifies CASRGSMNTEAFF.

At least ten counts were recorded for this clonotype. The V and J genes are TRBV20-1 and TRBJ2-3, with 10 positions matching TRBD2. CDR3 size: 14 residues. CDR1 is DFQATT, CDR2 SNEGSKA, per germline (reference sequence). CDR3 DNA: TGCAGCCAATTACTAGCGGGGAACACAGATACGCAGTATTTT. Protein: CSQLLAGNTDTQYF.

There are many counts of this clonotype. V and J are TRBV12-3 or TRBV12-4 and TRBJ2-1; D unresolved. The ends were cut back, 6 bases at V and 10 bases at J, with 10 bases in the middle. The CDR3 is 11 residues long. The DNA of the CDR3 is TGTGCCAGCAGCCCATCCGGGGAGCAGTTCTTC. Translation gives CASSPSGEQFF.

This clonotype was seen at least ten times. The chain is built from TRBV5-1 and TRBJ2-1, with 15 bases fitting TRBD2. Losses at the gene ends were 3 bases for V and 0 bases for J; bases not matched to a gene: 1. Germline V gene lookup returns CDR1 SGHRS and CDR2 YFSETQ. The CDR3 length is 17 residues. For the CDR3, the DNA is TGCGCCAGCAGCTGGACTAGCGGGAGGGCCTCCTACAATGAGCAGTTCTTC. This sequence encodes CASSWTSGRASYNEQFF.

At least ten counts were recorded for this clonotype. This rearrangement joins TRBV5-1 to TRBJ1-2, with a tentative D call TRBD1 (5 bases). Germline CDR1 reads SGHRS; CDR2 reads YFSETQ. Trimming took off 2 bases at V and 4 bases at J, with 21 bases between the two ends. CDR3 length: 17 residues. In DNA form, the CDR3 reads TGCGCCAGCAGCTTCGCTCGGGGCAGGCCTGGCTCCTATGGCTACACCTTC. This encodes CASSFARGRPGSYGYTF.

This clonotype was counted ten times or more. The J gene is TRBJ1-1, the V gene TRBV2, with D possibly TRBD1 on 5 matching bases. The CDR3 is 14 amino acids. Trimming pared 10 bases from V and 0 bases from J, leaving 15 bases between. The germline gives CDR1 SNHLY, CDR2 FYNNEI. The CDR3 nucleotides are TGTGCCATCCTCGGGGGACTTGTGAACACTGAAGCTTTCTTT. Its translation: CAILGGLVNTEAFF. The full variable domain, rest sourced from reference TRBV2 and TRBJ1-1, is EPEVTQTPSHQVTQMGQEVILRCVPISNHLYFYWYRQILGQKVEFLVSFYNNEISEKSEIFDDQFSVERPDGSNFTLKIRSTKLEDSAMYFCAILGGLVNTEAFFGQGTRLTVV.

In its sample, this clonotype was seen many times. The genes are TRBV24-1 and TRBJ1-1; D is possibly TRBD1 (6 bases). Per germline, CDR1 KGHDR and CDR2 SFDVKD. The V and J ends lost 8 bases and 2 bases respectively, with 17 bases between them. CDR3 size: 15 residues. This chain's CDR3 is CATKDSGGPNTEAFF. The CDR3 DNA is TGTGCCACCAAGGACAGCGGTGGGCCAAACACTGAAGCTTTCTTT.

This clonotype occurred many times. For the CDR3, the DNA is TGCAGCGTTGAACTCAGAGTCAATGAGCAGTTCTTC. Protein: CSVELRVNEQFF. This chain joins TRBV29-1 and TRBJ2-1, with D unclear. The germline CDR1 and CDR2 sequences are SQVTM and ANQGSEA. This CDR3 contains 12 residues. The V gene lost 2 bases and the J gene lost 6 bases, with 8 bases spanning the gap.